One and the same sample provided the 18 T cell receptor beta chains below, sequenced in a study of blood T cell repertoires in COVID-19. TCRdb's copy holds only in-frame clones and misses some; the assay was immunoSEQ multiplex PCR. The sample has tens of thousands of clones, 89% seen once; the top ten hold less than 5.5%. Sample: peripheral blood. The receptors were gathered from a woman aged 45-60 years with active COVID-19.

Concerning this clone itself: Other nucleotide sequences in the sample specify the same CDR3. V usage is TRBV19 and J usage is TRBJ2-1; D is possibly TRBD1 (6 bases). The CDR3 consists of 13 residues. Germline V CDR1 and CDR2: LNHDA, SQIVND (reference sequence). The V gene lost 2 bases and the J gene lost 7 bases, with 9 bases spanning the gap. Written as DNA, the CDR3 is TGTGCCAGTAGTATAAACAGGGCGAATGAGCAGTTCTTC. It encodes CASSINRANEQFF.

The rearrangement joins TRBV16 to TRBJ1-2; no clear D gene. With 4 bases removed from V and 5 bases from J, the gap between germline ends came to 11 bases. The length of the CDR3 is 13 residues. Germline V gives CDR1 KGHSY, CDR2 FQNENV. The CDR3 loop is CASSLTQDYGYTF. The CDR3 nucleotides are TGTGCCAGCAGCCTCACCCAGGATTATGGCTACACCTTC. The full variable domain, rest sourced from reference TRBV16 and TRBJ1-2, is GEEVAQTPKHLVRGEGQKAKLYCAPIKGHSYVFWYQQVLKNEFKFLISFQNENVFDETGMPKERFSAKCLPNSPCSLEIQATKLEDSAVYFCASSLTQDYGYTFGSGTRLTVV.

The V and J genes are TRBV27 and TRBJ2-1; 9 nucleotides match TRBD2. CDR1 and CDR2 from the germline V gene are MNHEY and SMNVEV (reference sequence). The CDR3 has 16 residues. The V and J ends lost 5 bases and 9 bases, in that order; junction bases with no gene match: 14. The CDR3 DNA sequence: TGTGCCAGCAGTCGCCCCTCGGCTAGCGGGGAGAGTGAGCAGTTCTTC. Its translation is CASSRPSASGESEQFF.

The CDR3 is CASSPPTNTGELFF. The CDR3 coding sequence is TGTGCCAGCTCACCTCCAACGAACACCGGGGAGCTGTTTTTT. The V call is TRBV18, the J call TRBJ2-2, with unresolved D. Trimming took 3 bases from V and 0 from J, leaving 5 bases between them. Germline CDR1 KGHSH, CDR2 LQKENI. The CDR3 consists of 14 residues.

This clone was found a few times. This chain uses TRBV29-1 with TRBJ2-2, with no clear D. Trimming left V 0 bases short and J 5 bases short, with 10 bases between. Per the germline V gene, CDR1 is SQVTM and CDR2 is ANQGSEA. This CDR3 is built from 14 residues. The CDR3 bases are TGCAGCGTTGAAGATCGGAGATCGACCGGGGAGCTGTTTTTT. Protein sequence: CSVEDRRSTGELFF.

Only a few counts were recorded for this clone. This rearrangement joins TRBV10-3 to TRBJ2-7, with 8 bases lining up with TRBD2. This CDR3 is 15 amino acids long. Germline V CDR1 and CDR2: ENHRY, SYGVKD. V dropped 4 bases and J dropped 0; count of bases not matched to a gene: 5. This chain's CDR3 is CAISAGLAGSYEQYF. The CDR3 DNA sequence: TGTGCCATCAGTGCCGGCCTAGCGGGCTCCTACGAGCAGTACTTC.

The rearrangement joins TRBV27 to TRBJ2-7, with 9 bases lining up with TRBD1. J lost 5 bases, V lost 3 bases, and 11 bases had no gene match. The germline gives CDR1 MNHEY, CDR2 SMNVEV (reference sequence). This CDR3 has 16 residues. The CDR3 here is CASSFDFGDRAHEQYF. The DNA for the CDR3 is TGTGCCAGCAGTTTTGATTTTGGGGACAGGGCCCACGAGCAGTACTTC.

The V call is TRBV12-3 or TRBV12-4, the J call TRBJ1-5; D uncertain. The V end was cut by 1 base, the J end by 11 bases, with 6 bases between. The CDR3 consists of 11 residues. CDR3 DNA: TGTGCCAGCAGTTTAGTGGGAGCCCAGCATTTT. Its translation: CASSLVGAQHF.

The rearrangement joins TRBV19 to TRBJ1-4; 7 bases map to TRBD1. V gave up 4 bases and J gave up 4 bases; unmatched junction bases: 6. This CDR3 contains 15 residues. In germline, CDR1 is LNHDA, CDR2 SQIVND (reference sequence). The CDR3 DNA reads TGTGCCAGTAGTAGAGGGACAGCTAATAATGAAAAACTGTTTTTT. Its protein is CASSRGTANNEKLFF.

This chain links TRBV2 with TRBJ2-2; TRBD2 matches at 8 bases. This CDR3 has 15 amino acids. Germline V lookup: CDR1 SNHLY, CDR2 FYNNEI. With V trimmed by 0 bases and J by 7 bases, 4 bases remained unmatched. CDR3 nucleotide sequence: TGTGCCAGCAGTGAAGCTAGCGGGATGATCGGGGAGCTGTTTTTT. The encoded protein is CASSEASGMIGELFF. Complete variable domain (other parts from reference TRBV2 and TRBJ2-2): EPEVTQTPSHQVTQMGQEVILRCVPISNHLYFYWYRQILGQKVEFLVSFYNNEISEKSEIFDDQFSVERPDGSNFTLKIRSTKLEDSAMYFCASSEASGMIGELFFGEGSRLTVL.

This clone was recorded only once. V and J are TRBV6-2 or TRBV6-3 and TRBJ2-5; 7 bases map to TRBD1. The CDR3 runs to 12 residues. CDR1 MNHEY and CDR2 SVGEGT come from the germline V gene. V was pared by 6 bases and J by 5 bases, with 3 bases of the junction left unmatched. The CDR3 is CASSTDRETQYF. The CDR3, as DNA: TGTGCCAGCAGCACGGACAGGGAGACCCAGTACTTC.

V gene TRBV25-1 combines with J gene TRBJ2-1; 12 positions agree with TRBD2. This CDR3 has 16 amino acids. The germline V gene has CDR1 MGHDK and CDR2 SYGVNS. V lost 2 bases to trimming and J lost 9 bases; unmatched junction nucleotides: 8. The CDR3 DNA sequence: TGTGCCAGCAGTGAAATGACTAGCGGGAGAGTCGGTGAGCAGTTCTTC. Amino acids: CASSEMTSGRVGEQFF.

The rearrangement joins TRBV3-1 (or the pseudogene TRBV3-2) to TRBJ2-7; D remains unclear. The CDR3 has 15 residues. Germline loops: CDR1 LGHDT, CDR2 YNNKEL (reference sequence). Trimming removed 1 base at V and 0 bases at J, with 10 bases between. For the CDR3, the DNA is TGTGCCAGCAGCCAAGGGCGGCAAAGCTCCTACGAGCAGTACTTC. Protein product: CASSQGRQSSYEQYF.

J is TRBJ2-3 and V is TRBV7-6; 14 bases are shared with TRBD2. Germline assignment: CDR1 SGHVS and CDR2 FNYEAQ. The junction had 3 bases not matched to a gene; V was cut back by 6 bases and J by 4 bases. The CDR3 consists of 15 residues. The CDR3 region is CASRGTSGSSDTQYF. The DNA for the CDR3 is TGTGCCAGCAGGGGGACTAGCGGGAGTTCAGATACGCAGTATTTT.

The V gene is TRBV6-1, the J gene TRBJ2-2; maybe TRBD2 (5 bases). The CDR3 is made up of 15 amino acids. Between the trimmed V and J ends, which lost 3 bases and 2 bases, there was a span of 10 bases. CDR1 is MNHNS, CDR2 SASEGT, per germline. The CDR3 is CASSDEGVNTGELFF. The CDR3 nucleotides read TGTGCCAGCAGTGATGAGGGCGTAAACACCGGGGAGCTGTTTTTT.

There are a few counts of this clone. CDR3 coding DNA: TGTGCCAGCAGTTTGGACGCTTGGGACAGACACTCCACAGATACGCAGTATTTT. Translating it yields CASSLDAWDRHSTDTQYF. This chain links TRBV27 with TRBJ2-3, with 7 positions matching TRBD1. V gave up 3 bases and J gave up 2 bases; unmatched junction bases: 14. The CDR3 runs to 18 residues. The germline V gene encodes CDR1 MNHEY and CDR2 SMNVEV (reference sequence).

V and J are TRBV5-1 and TRBJ2-7, with TRBD2 matching 10 bases. The CDR3 is 17 residues long. Germline-derived CDR1 and CDR2 are SGHRS and YFSETQ. Trimming at V came to 4 bases and at J to 4 bases, leaving 14 bases not matched to a gene. This chain's CDR3 is CASSGRLAGTEDYEQYF. CDR3 bases: TGCGCCAGCAGCGGCCGACTAGCGGGCACAGAAGATTACGAGCAGTACTTC.

V gene TRBV28 combines with J gene TRBJ2-7; 9 positions match TRBD1. With 6 bases clipped from V and 6 bases from J, the junction kept 12 bases outside the gene matches. Germline loops: CDR1 MDHEN, CDR2 SYDVKM. This CDR3 region has 15 residues. CDR3 DNA: TGTGCCAGCAGGGCCTCCGGGACAGGGCCCTCCGAGCAGTACTTC. Translated, it gives CASRASGTGPSEQYF. The variable domain in full, with the rest retrieved from reference TRBV28 and TRBJ2-7, is DVKVTQSSRYLVKRTGEKVFLECVQDMDHENMFWYRQDPGLGLRLIYFSYDVKMKEKGDIPEGYSVSREKKERFSLILESASTNQTSMYLCASRASGTGPSEQYFGPGTRLTVT.